This TCR beta chain was found in a study of T cell changes during pregnancy in multiple sclerosis. The protocol was immunoSEQ multiplex PCR, while the TCRdb copy is restricted to in-frame clones and leaves out a portion. The repertoire has 45,000 to 55,000 clones, 92% of them found once; the top ten carry less than 0.65%. The sequence was obtained from a female donor with multiple sclerosis, enrolled in a pregnancy study. This specimen was CD4+ T cells from peripheral blood mononuclear cells, taken after pregnancy.

Written as DNA, the CDR3 is TGTGCCAGCAGCGGACAGGGTGCAGATACGCAGTATTTT. The encoded protein is CASSGQGADTQYF. The chain employs TRBV25-1 and TRBJ2-3; 8 bases fit TRBD1. This CDR3 region has 13 residues. The germline V gene encodes CDR1 MGHDK and CDR2 SYGVNS. Trimming removed 6 bases from V and 4 bases from J; junction bases left unmatched: 3.